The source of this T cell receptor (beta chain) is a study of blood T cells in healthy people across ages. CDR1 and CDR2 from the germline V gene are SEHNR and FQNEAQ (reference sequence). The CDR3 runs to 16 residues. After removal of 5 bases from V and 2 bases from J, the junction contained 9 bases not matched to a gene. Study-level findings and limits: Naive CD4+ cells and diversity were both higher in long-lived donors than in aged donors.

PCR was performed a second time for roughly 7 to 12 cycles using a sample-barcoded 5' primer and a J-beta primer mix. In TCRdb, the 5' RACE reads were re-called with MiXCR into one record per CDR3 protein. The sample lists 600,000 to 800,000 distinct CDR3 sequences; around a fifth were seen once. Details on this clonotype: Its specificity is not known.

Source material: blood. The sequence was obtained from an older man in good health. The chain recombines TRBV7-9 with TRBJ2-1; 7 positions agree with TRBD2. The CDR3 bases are TGTGCCAGCAGCCTTCTGTTGGGGAGGGCCTACAATGAGCAGTTCTTC. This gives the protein CASSLLLGRAYNEQFF.